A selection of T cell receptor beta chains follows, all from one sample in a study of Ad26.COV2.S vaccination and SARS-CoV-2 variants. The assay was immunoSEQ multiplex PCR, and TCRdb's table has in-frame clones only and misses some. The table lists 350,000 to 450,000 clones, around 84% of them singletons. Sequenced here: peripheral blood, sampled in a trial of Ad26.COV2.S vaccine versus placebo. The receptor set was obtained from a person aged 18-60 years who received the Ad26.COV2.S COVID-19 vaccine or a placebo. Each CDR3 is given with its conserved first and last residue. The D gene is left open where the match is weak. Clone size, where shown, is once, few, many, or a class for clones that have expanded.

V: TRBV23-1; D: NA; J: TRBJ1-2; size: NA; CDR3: CASSQTPPEGYTF; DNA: TGCGCCAGCAGTCAAACCCCTCCGGAAGGCTACACCTTC
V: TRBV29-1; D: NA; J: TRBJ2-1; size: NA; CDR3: CSVVGTPSYNEQFF; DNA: TGCAGCGTTGTTGGGACACCCTCCTACAATGAGCAGTTCTTC
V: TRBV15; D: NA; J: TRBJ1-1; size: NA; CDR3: CATSRGGKNTEAFF; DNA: TGTGCCACCAGCAGAGGAGGGAAGAACACTGAAGCTTTCTTT
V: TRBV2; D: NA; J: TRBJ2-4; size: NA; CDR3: CASSASRGRAKNIQYF; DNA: TGTGCCAGCAGTGCCTCAAGGGGACGGGCCAAAAACATTCAGTACTTC
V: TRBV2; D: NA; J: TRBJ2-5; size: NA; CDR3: CASIGYQETQYF; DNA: TGTGCCAGCATTGGCTACCAAGAGACCCAGTACTTC
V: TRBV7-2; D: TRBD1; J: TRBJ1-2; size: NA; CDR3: CASSSGQGPISGGYTF; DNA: TGTGCCAGCAGCTCGGGACAGGGGCCGATATCTGGGGGCTACACCTTC
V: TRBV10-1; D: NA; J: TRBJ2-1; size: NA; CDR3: CASSEPGTNNEQFF; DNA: TGCGCCAGCAGTGAACCAGGAACCAACAATGAGCAGTTCTTC
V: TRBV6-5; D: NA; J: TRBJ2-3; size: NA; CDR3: CASSPQSIPTDTQYF; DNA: TGTGCCAGCAGCCCACAGAGCATCCCCACAGATACGCAGTATTTT
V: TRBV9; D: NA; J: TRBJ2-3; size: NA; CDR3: CASSPHPSANTDTQYF; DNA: TGTGCCAGCAGCCCCCACCCTAGCGCCAACACAGATACGCAGTATTTT
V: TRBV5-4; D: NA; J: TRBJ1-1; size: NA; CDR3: CASSSAQGGDSFF; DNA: TGTGCCAGCAGCTCCGCACAGGGTGGGGATTCTTTCTTT
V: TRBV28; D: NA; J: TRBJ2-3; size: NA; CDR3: CASSTLAHTDTQYF; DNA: TGTGCCAGCAGTACGCTAGCGCACACAGATACGCAGTATTTT
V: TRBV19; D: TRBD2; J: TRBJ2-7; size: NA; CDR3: CASQQRGGRGEQYF; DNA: TGTGCCAGTCAACAACGGGGGGGCAGGGGCGAGCAGTACTTC
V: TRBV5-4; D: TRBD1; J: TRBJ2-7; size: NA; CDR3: CASSTGQESYEQYF; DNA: TGTGCCAGCAGCACGGGACAGGAGTCCTACGAGCAGTACTTC
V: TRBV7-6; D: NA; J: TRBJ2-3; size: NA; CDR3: CASSNLRYTQYF; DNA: TGTGCCAGCAGCAACCTTCGGTATACGCAGTATTTT
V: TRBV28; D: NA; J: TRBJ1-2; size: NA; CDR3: CASSRGEGGYTF; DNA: TGTGCCAGCAGTCGGGGGGAGGGTGGCTACACCTTC
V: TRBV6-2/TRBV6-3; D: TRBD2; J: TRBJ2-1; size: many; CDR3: CASSYLAGGSYNEQFF; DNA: TGTGCCAGCAGTTATCTAGCGGGAGGCTCCTACAATGAGCAGTTCTTC
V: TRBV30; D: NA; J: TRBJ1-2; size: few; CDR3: CAWSPRLDYGYTF; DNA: TGTGCCTGGAGTCCTCGACTTGACTATGGCTACACCTTC
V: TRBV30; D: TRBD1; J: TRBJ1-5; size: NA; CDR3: CAWRDTGTGYNQPQHF; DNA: TGTGCCTGGAGGGATACCGGGACAGGGTACAATCAGCCCCAGCATTTT
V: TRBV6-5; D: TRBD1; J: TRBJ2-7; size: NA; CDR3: CASSFLGTGVEQYF; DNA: TGTGCCAGCAGTTTCCTCGGGACAGGGGTCGAGCAGTACTTC
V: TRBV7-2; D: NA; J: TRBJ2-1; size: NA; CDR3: CASSLNPGGQFF; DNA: TGTGCCAGCAGTCTCAACCCCGGGGGGCAGTTCTTC
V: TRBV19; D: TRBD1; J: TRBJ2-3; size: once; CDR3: CASSMDRAPTDTQYF; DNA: TGTGCCAGTAGTATGGACAGGGCCCCCACAGATACGCAGTATTTT
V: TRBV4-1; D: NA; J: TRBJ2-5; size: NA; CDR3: CASSQARTSQETQYF; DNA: TGCGCCAGCAGCCAAGCCCGGACTTCCCAAGAGACCCAGTACTTC
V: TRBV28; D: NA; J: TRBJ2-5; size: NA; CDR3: CASSFRRETQYF; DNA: TGTGCCAGCAGTTTTCGGAGGGAGACCCAGTACTTC
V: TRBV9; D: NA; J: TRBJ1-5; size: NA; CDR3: CQNREVGNQPQHF; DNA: TGTCAAAACAGGGAGGTGGGCAATCAGCCCCAGCATTTT
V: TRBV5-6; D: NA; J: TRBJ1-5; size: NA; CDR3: CASSFGLGNQPQHF; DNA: TGTGCCAGCAGCTTCGGGCTGGGCAATCAGCCCCAGCATTTT
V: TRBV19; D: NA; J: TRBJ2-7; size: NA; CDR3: CASSMEVGWGSYEQYF; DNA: TGTGCCAGTAGTATGGAGGTTGGCTGGGGCTCCTACGAGCAGTACTTC
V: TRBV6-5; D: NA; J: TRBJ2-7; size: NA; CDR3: CASSTGQYEQYF; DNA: TGTGCCAGCAGTACCGGACAGTACGAGCAGTACTTC
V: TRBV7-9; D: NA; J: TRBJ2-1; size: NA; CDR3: CASSLAGGNRDEQFF; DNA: TGTGCCAGCAGCTTAGCAGGTGGCAACCGGGATGAGCAGTTCTTC
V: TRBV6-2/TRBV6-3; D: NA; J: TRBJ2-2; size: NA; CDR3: CASSLDFSYTFAGELFF; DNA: TGTGCCAGCAGTTTAGACTTCTCCTATACGTTCGCCGGGGAGCTGTTTTTT
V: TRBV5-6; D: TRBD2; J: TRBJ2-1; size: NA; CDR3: CASSLFVGGVYNEQFF; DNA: TGTGCCAGCAGCTTGTTTGTTGGGGGGGTCTACAATGAGCAGTTCTTC
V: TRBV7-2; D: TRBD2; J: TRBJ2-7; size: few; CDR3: CASSFISSGSYEQYF; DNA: TGTGCCAGCAGCTTCATTTCTAGCGGCAGTTACGAGCAGTACTTC